The clone carrying this TCR beta chain has at least ten counts. The germline V gene encodes CDR1 LNHDA and CDR2 SQIVND (reference sequence). The ends lost 5 bases at V and 5 bases at J; junction bases unmatched: 8. The CDR3 runs to 14 residues. Authors of the study amplified TCR beta CDR3 regions from RNA transcripts. Carried out on the TCR CDR3, a first-round RT-PCR used the HTBI primer set. Via MiXCR, TCRdb re-called the multiplex PCR reads, giving one row per CDR3 protein. Among approximately 610,000 distinct CDR3 sequences, around 15% were seen once, and the ten largest hold 3.5% to 4.5%. This entry is derived from a study of T cells in Graves' hyperthyroidism and ophthalmopathy.

The chain links TRBV19 to TRBJ1-2; 7 bases line up with TRBD1. This receptor was obtained from a middle-aged woman with Graves' ophthalmopathy. What was sequenced was blood. The DNA for the CDR3 is TGTGCCAGTAGTGCCCGAGGGGGCGCTTATGGCTACACCTTC. It specifies CASSARGGAYGYTF.